These T cell receptor beta chains were read from a single sample in a study of blood T cell repertoires in COVID-19. Generated by immunoSEQ multiplex PCR, the TCRdb table keeps only in-frame clones and is missing some. Among more than 300,000 clones, more than 80% were seen once, and the ten largest hold under 6.5%. What was sequenced was peripheral blood. The receptors were gathered from a man aged 18 to 29 who had recovered from COVID-19. CDR3s include the opening cysteine and the closing phenylalanine or tryptophan. A D gene is named only where the DNA matches it firmly. The size of a clone is reported for some rows only, either as once, few or many, or as a class for expanded clones.

V	D	J	size	length	DNA	CDR3
TRBV3-1/TRBV3-2	NA	TRBJ2-7	NA	16	TGTGCCAGCAGCCAAGGTCCGGGACAAAAAGCCTACGAGCAGTACTTC	CASSQGPGQKAYEQYF
TRBV11-2	TRBD1	TRBJ1-2	NA	15	TGTGCCAGCAGCCCTCAGGGACAGGAATCTGGGGGCTACACCTTC	CASSPQGQESGGYTF
TRBV2	NA	TRBJ2-7	NA	12	TGTGCCAGCAGTGAAGCCTCGTACGAGCAGTACTTC	CASSEASYEQYF
TRBV6-5	TRBD2	TRBJ2-7	NA	14	TGTGCCAGCAATTCGGCTAGCGGGACCTACGAGCAGTACTTC	CASNSASGTYEQYF
TRBV5-1	NA	TRBJ2-3	NA	16	TGCGCCAGCAGCCCGCGGACCCCAGGAGGGGCAGATACGCAGTATTTT	CASSPRTPGGADTQYF
TRBV28	NA	TRBJ1-4	NA	14	TGTGCCAGCAGTCCGGACAGACTTAATGAAAAACTGTTTTTT	CASSPDRLNEKLFF
TRBV4-3	TRBD1	TRBJ2-7	once	15	TGCGCCAGCAGCCAAGCGACAGGGATGGGCTACGAGCAGTACTTC	CASSQATGMGYEQYF
TRBV7-2	NA	TRBJ2-7	NA	14	TGTGCCAGCAGCGTAACGACAGATTCCTACGAGCAGTACTTC	CASSVTTDSYEQYF
TRBV4-1	TRBD1	TRBJ2-1	NA	13	TGCGCCAGCAGCCGGGACAGCGAAATCGAGCAGTTCTTC	CASSRDSEIEQFF
TRBV5-1	TRBD1	TRBJ1-1	NA	17	TGCGCCAGCAGCCCTGGACAGGGGAGGGAGAAGAACACTGAAGCTTTCTTT	CASSPGQGREKNTEAFF
TRBV5-4	TRBD2	TRBJ2-2	NA	16	TGTGCCAGCAGCACGGGACTAGCGGAGAACACCGGGGAGCTGTTTTTT	CASSTGLAENTGELFF
TRBV7-4	NA	TRBJ2-1	NA	12	TGTGCCAGCAGACGGTTGGAGAATGAGCAGTTCTTC	CASRRLENEQFF
TRBV4-1	NA	TRBJ1-3	NA	18	TGCGCCAGCAGCCAAGGACTACTTCAGGGGCGGTGGGGAAACACCATATATTTT	CASSQGLLQGRWGNTIYF
TRBV4-1	TRBD2	TRBJ2-3	NA	19	TGCGCCAGCAGCCCGAACGGGGTAGCGGGAGGGGCGGGCACAGATACGCAGTATTTT	CASSPNGVAGGAGTDTQYF
TRBV2	TRBD1	TRBJ2-3	NA	14	TGTGCCAGCTGTGGGGACAGAGGCACAGATACGCAGTATTTT	CASCGDRGTDTQYF
TRBV7-2	NA	TRBJ1-1	NA	19	TGTGCCAGCAGCTTCATTATAGTGCGGGGGGGTAACATGAACACTGAAGCTTTCTTT	CASSFIIVRGGNMNTEAFF
TRBV18	NA	TRBJ2-7	NA	12	TGTGCCAGCTCAAAGGACAGCTACGAGCAGTACTTC	CASSKDSYEQYF
TRBV27	NA	TRBJ2-2	NA	15	TGTGCCAGCAGTCTCAATGCTGGGAGCCTCGGGAGGCTGTTTTTT	CASSLNAGSLGRLFF
TRBV9	TRBD1	TRBJ1-2	NA	13	TGTGCCAGCAGCGCCGGACAGGGCCTTGGCTACACCTTC	CASSAGQGLGYTF
TRBV27	NA	TRBJ1-5	NA	14	TGTGCCAGCAGTACCCTCCAGGGTGGACAGCCCCAGCATTTT	CASSTLQGGQPQHF
TRBV24-1	TRBD1	TRBJ2-1	once	17	TGTGCCACCAGTGATTCCAGACAGGGGGCCCTTGGCAATGAGCAGTTCTTC	CATSDSRQGALGNEQFF
TRBV29-1	NA	TRBJ1-2	NA	13	TGCAGCGTTGATGAGGGGGAGGGCTATGGCTACACCTTC	CSVDEGEGYGYTF
TRBV19	NA	TRBJ1-1	NA	14	TGTGCCAGTAGTATCGGGGGATTCGGAACTGAAGCTTTCTTT	CASSIGGFGTEAFF
TRBV10-3	NA	TRBJ2-5	NA	18	TGTGCCATCAGTGCGATCTCTCTGGGCAAAAGAAACGGAGAGACCCAGTACTTC	CAISAISLGKRNGETQYF
TRBV7-8	NA	TRBJ1-1	NA	13	TGTGCCAGCGGCTCAGGGGTGAACACTGAAGCTTTCTTT	CASGSGVNTEAFF
TRBV4-1	NA	TRBJ1-6	once	14	TGCGCCAGCAGCCAAGACAGTCACAATTCACCCCTCCACTTT	CASSQDSHNSPLHF
TRBV6-5	NA	TRBJ1-1	few	14	TGTGCCAGCAGAGAGAACAGGGCAACCACTGAAGCTTTCTTT	CASRENRATTEAFF
TRBV19	NA	TRBJ1-2	NA	15	TGTGCCAGTAGCCCCGTGGGCAGTGGGGCCTATGGCTACACCTTC	CASSPVGSGAYGYTF
TRBV19	TRBD1	TRBJ2-5	once	14	TGTGCCAGTAGTCCCGGACAGGGGCAAGAGACCCAGTACTTC	CASSPGQGQETQYF
TRBV19	NA	TRBJ2-3	NA	15	TGTGCCAGTAGTATAGATAGTAGGGAGGCAGATACGCAGTATTTT	CASSIDSREADTQYF
TRBV24-1	NA	TRBJ1-4	NA	13	TGTGCCACCAGTGCGTCCAATAGTGAAAAACTGTTTTTT	CATSASNSEKLFF
TRBV3-1/TRBV3-2	TRBD1	TRBJ1-1	NA	18	TGTGCCAGCAGCCAAGTCGCCGGACAGGGGGGTAAGAACACTGAAGCTTTCTTT	CASSQVAGQGGKNTEAFF
TRBV7-2	NA	TRBJ1-5	NA	14	TGTGCCAGCAGTAAAGGGGTGAGCAATCAGCCCCAGCATTTT	CASSKGVSNQPQHF
TRBV7-9	TRBD1	TRBJ1-2	NA	14	TGTGCCAGCAGCTTAGCAGGGACAGGTCATGGCTACACCTTC	CASSLAGTGHGYTF
TRBV24-1	TRBD2	TRBJ2-5	NA	17	TGTGCCACCAGTGATGTTTCCGGGACTAGCGGAGGTGAGACCCAGTACTTC	CATSDVSGTSGGETQYF
TRBV6-2/TRBV6-3	TRBD2	TRBJ2-2	NA	17	TGTGCCAGCAGTTACCCGATGGGGGGGTCCAACACCGGGGAGCTGTTTTTT	CASSYPMGGSNTGELFF
TRBV9	TRBD2	TRBJ2-1	NA	15	TGTGCCAGCAGCCTGAGCGGGGCGGGGTACAATGAGCAGTTCTTC	CASSLSGAGYNEQFF
TRBV12-3/TRBV12-4	NA	TRBJ2-7	NA	13	TGTGCCAGCAGTTTGGGGCTTGATGACGAGCAGTACTTC	CASSLGLDDEQYF
TRBV21-1	NA	TRBJ2-7	NA	18	TGTGCCAGCAGCAAAGGTAAAGGCAGGGTGCTAGCGGCGTACGAGCAGTACTTC	CASSKGKGRVLAAYEQYF
TRBV4-1	NA	TRBJ2-1	NA	19	TGCGCCAGCAGCCAAGACTCACTAGCGAATACTCCTAGGGGGAATGAGCAGTTCTTC	CASSQDSLANTPRGNEQFF
TRBV15	NA	TRBJ2-7	NA	14	TGTGCCACCAGCAACCAGCGGTACCCCTACGAGCAGTACTTC	CATSNQRYPYEQYF
TRBV18	NA	TRBJ1-3	once	14	TGTGCCAGCTCCCTAACGAGCTCTGGAAACACCATATATTTT	CASSLTSSGNTIYF
TRBV3-1/TRBV3-2	NA	TRBJ1-1	NA	13	TGTGCCAGCAGCCAAGGTGGAGGCACTGAAGCTTTCTTT	CASSQGGGTEAFF
TRBV7-9	NA	TRBJ1-1	once	13	TGTGCCAGCAGCGGCGGGACCAACACTGAAGCTTTCTTT	CASSGGTNTEAFF
TRBV14	NA	TRBJ1-6	NA	13	TGTGCCAGCAGCCAAAACACAAATTCACCCCTCCACTTT	CASSQNTNSPLHF
TRBV23-1	NA	TRBJ1-6	NA	11	TGCGCCAGCAGTCCGGTGATAAACCTCCACTTT	CASSPVINLHF
TRBV28	NA	TRBJ2-7	NA	14	TGTGCCAGCAGTCGCCGGGACACCTCCTACGAGCAGTACTTC	CASSRRDTSYEQYF
TRBV10-3	TRBD1	TRBJ1-2	NA	13	TGTGCCATCAGTGATGGACAGGGATATGGCTACACCTTC	CAISDGQGYGYTF
TRBV4-1	NA	TRBJ2-3	NA	15	TGCGCCAGCAGCCCCCGGGGGAGGGGGTCAGATACGCAGTATTTT	CASSPRGRGSDTQYF
TRBV5-1	NA	TRBJ2-2	NA	15	TGCGCCAGCCGCGCCGGAGGGGCGCTGACCGGGGAGCTGTTTTTT	CASRAGGALTGELFF
TRBV29-1	NA	TRBJ2-3	NA	14	TGCAGCGTTGATCCCAGCGCGAACACAGATACGCAGTATTTT	CSVDPSANTDTQYF
TRBV10-3	NA	TRBJ2-3	NA	13	TGTGCCATCAGTGAGTCGTCGACAGATACGCAGTATTTT	CAISESSTDTQYF
TRBV18	NA	TRBJ1-2	NA	15	TGTGCCAGCTCATCCGAAACTAGGCAGTCCTATGGCTACACCTTC	CASSSETRQSYGYTF
TRBV13	NA	TRBJ1-1	NA	13	TGTGCCAGCAGCTTTGGACAGAACACTGAAGCTTTCTTT	CASSFGQNTEAFF